This T cell receptor beta chain was profiled in a study of T cell changes during pregnancy in multiple sclerosis. V lost 4 bases to trimming and J lost 4 bases; unmatched junction nucleotides: 1. The CDR3 loop spans 14 amino acids. Germline V gene data show CDR1 as SNHLY and CDR2 as FYNNEI. A remark on this clone: The sample carries other DNA sequences with the same CDR3.

The assay was immunoSEQ multiplex PCR, and TCRdb's table has in-frame clones only and misses some. The sample shows approximately 69,000 clones, approximately 94% of them seen only once. The sample was peripheral blood, taken in the second trimester of pregnancy. The source is a female donor in good health, enrolled as a control in a pregnancy study. The chain employs TRBV2 and TRBJ1-5, with 10 bases lining up with TRBD1. CDR3 DNA sequence: TGTGCCAGCAGTGGGGACAGGGGTAATCAGCCCCAGCATTTT. The encoded protein is CASSGDRGNQPQHF.